Below, 9 T cell receptor beta chains from the same sample are listed, as sequenced in a study of spatial heterogeneity in lung cancer. TCRdb re-derived calls from the 5' RACE reads in MiXCR, one entry per CDR3 protein. The data show tens of thousands of distinct CDR3 sequences, with roughly 12% seen just once and approximately 4.2% held by the top ten. The time point was: sample taken at primary tumor resection. The input material, whole RNA from tumor, nontumor lung or frozen PBMC, was sequenced unsorted. Sequencing used PBMCs, obtained at surgery. The receptors derive from a male donor with early-stage non-small cell lung cancer.

The chain joins TRBV10-2 to TRBJ2-2; 9 bases fit TRBD2. In germline, CDR1 is WSHSY, CDR2 SAAADI. The CDR3 sequence is 16 residues long. The J segment lost 5 bases and the V segment lost 0 bases, leaving 4 bases of the junction unmatched. As DNA, the CDR3 is TGCGCCAGCAGTGAGTCAATAGCGGGAGAGACCGGGGAGCTGTTTTTT. It specifies CASSESIAGETGELFF.

The V and J genes are TRBV7-8 and TRBJ1-3; D uncertain. CDR1 SGHVS and CDR2 FQNEAQ come from the germline V gene. The CDR3 spans 13 residues. V lost 6 bases to trimming and J lost 4 bases, with 10 bases between them. For the CDR3, the DNA is TGTGCCAGCAGGGGTTGGGGAGGAAACACCATATATTTT. Its translation: CASRGWGGNTIYF. The whole variable domain, remainder taken from reference TRBV7-8 and TRBJ1-3, is GAGVSQSPRYKVAKRGQDVALRCDPISGHVSLFWYQQALGQGPEFLTYFQNEAQLDKSGLPSDRFFAERPEGSVSTLKIQRTQQEDSAVYLCASRGWGGNTIYFGEGSWLTVV.

This clonotype was seen only once. Mismatch with germline at one junction end may stem from a read error. The V and J genes are TRBV7-2 and TRBJ2-1, with TRBD2 identical over 8 bases. Germline assignment: CDR1 SGHTA and CDR2 FQGNSA. The CDR3 contains 14 residues. CDR3 bases: TGTGCCAGCAGCCCCTATCCGGGAGCGGGAGAGCCGCCCTTC. It translates to CASSPYPGAGEPPF.

The sample holds a few counts of this clonotype. This chain links TRBV28 with TRBJ1-4; perhaps TRBD1 as D (6 bases). V was trimmed by 5 bases and J by 8 bases, leaving 15 bases between them. Per germline, CDR1 MDHEN and CDR2 SYDVKM. The CDR3 is 14 residues long. In DNA form, the CDR3 reads TGTGCCAGCAGTCTACAGGGAATGAGGGAAAAACTGTTTTTT. This gives the protein CASSLQGMREKLFF.

The J gene is TRBJ1-5, the V gene TRBV29-1; D unresolved. The CDR3 is 13 residues long. Germline V gives CDR1 SQVTM, CDR2 ANQGSEA. V was pared by 5 bases and J by 2 bases, with 10 bases between. The CDR3 DNA sequence: TGCAGCGTTCTAGGGCAGGGCAATCAGCCCCAGCATTTT. This sequence encodes CSVLGQGNQPQHF.

This clonotype was detected ten times or more. This rearrangement joins TRBV5-8 to TRBJ1-2; D is unclear. Germline lookup yields CDR1 SGHTS and CDR2 YDEGEE. The CDR3 has 12 amino acids. Trimming removed 4 bases at V and 9 bases at J, with 13 bases between. CDR3 in amino acids: CASSPEIISYTF. CDR3 DNA sequence: TGTGCCAGCAGCCCGGAGATTATTAGCTACACCTTC.

The sample holds a few counts of this clonotype. For the CDR3, the DNA is TGCGCCAGCAGCTTAGTTCAGGAGCAAGAGACCCAGTACTTC. Residues: CASSLVQEQETQYF. This sequence joins TRBV5-1 and TRBJ2-5; D remains unclear. The V end was cut by 2 bases, the J end by 2 bases, with 10 bases between. CDR1 and CDR2 from the germline V gene are SGHRS and YFSETQ. The CDR3 runs to 14 residues.

The rearrangement joins TRBV27 to TRBJ2-1; D ambiguous. The CDR3 is made up of 13 amino acids. Trimming removed 3 bases from V and 3 bases from J, with 6 bases in between. The germline CDR1 and CDR2 sequences are MNHEY and SMNVEV (reference sequence). CDR3 DNA: TGTGCCAGCAGTTTCGGCGGCTACAATGAGCAGTTCTTC. Translating it yields CASSFGGYNEQFF.

This clonotype was detected a few times. The chain combines TRBV9 with TRBJ1-1; no definite D call. The CDR3 contains 14 residues. Looked up from germline, CDR1 is SGDLS and CDR2 is YYNGEE. Trimming took off 1 base at V and 0 bases at J, with 7 bases between the two ends. The CDR3 nucleotides read TGTGCCAGCAGCGTACTCTCAGTGAACACTGAAGCTTTCTTT. Its translation: CASSVLSVNTEAFF.